There are a few counts of the clone carrying this TCR delta chain. Its antigen remains unidentified. For this DNA, TCRdb reports the protein of a much larger clone, which diverges at residue 4, most likely from a read error; the protein presented here is translated directly from the DNA. TCRdb reapplied CATT to the multiplex PCR reads. There are roughly 86,000 delta-chain clones in the sample; 1.4% to 1.5% occur only once, and just under 9% lies in the top ten. Gammadelta T cells were flow-sorted from PBMC into Vgamma9/Vdelta2+ and Vdelta2-negative populations for bulk analysis. The data originate from a study of γδ T cells in repeated Plasmodium falciparum infection. Study-wide findings and caveats: Many TCRgamma sequences overlapped between individuals in stable Vgamma9/Vdelta2+ repertoires. Malian children's Vdelta2-negative repertoires appeared more expanded and less diverse than Australians'.

V trimming: 5 bases; J trimming: 2 bases; junction bases outside the gene matches: 21. Germline lookup yields CDR1 GEAIGNYY and CDR2 EKD. This CDR3 is 22 amino acids long. The sample taken for sequencing was gamma-delta T cells from blood. The gene calls are TRDV2 and TRDJ3; 9 nucleotides line up with TRDD3. The J gene, not given by TCRdb, was assigned here from a germline match of the nucleotide sequence. This TCR was sampled from a pool of human donors (malaria-infected and uninfected, not separated). The CDR3 nucleotides read TGTGCCTGTGGCGCAGGGACCGTTACTGGGGGACGCCCAGCCTGGGACACCCGACAGATGTTTTTC. It yields the protein CACGAGTVTGGRPAWDTRQMFF.